The 7 T cell receptor beta chains reported below all come from one sample, sequenced in a study of CD8 T cells in Susac syndrome. cDNA came from about 0.51 to 1 ug RNA primed by random hexamers. TCRdb itself ran the immunoSEQ multiplex PCR reads through MiXCR, one entry per CDR3 protein. This table holds more than 150,000 distinct CDR3 sequences, about 96% found once. The material sequenced was CD4+ T cells from PBMCs. These receptors originate from a human donor with Susac syndrome.

V usage is TRBV28 and J usage is TRBJ2-7; 8 nucleotides align to TRBD2. Germline V CDR1 and CDR2: MDHEN, SYDVKM. CDR3 length: 16 residues. V lost 3 bases, J lost 0 bases, and 7 bases stayed unmatched. The CDR3 DNA sequence: TGTGCCAGCAGTTTTTTCGGGGGGGGCAGCTCCTACGAGCAGTACTTC. It encodes CASSFFGGGSSYEQYF.

The chain recombines TRBV9 with TRBJ2-6; TRBD2 aligns across 12 bases. Germline V gene lookup returns CDR1 SGDLS and CDR2 YYNGEE. The CDR3 length is 17 residues. Losses at the gene ends were 1 base for V and 4 bases for J; bases not matched to a gene: 3. The CDR3 DNA sequence: TGTGCCAGCAGCGTATCTAGCGGGAGGGGAGGGGCCAACGTCCTGACTTTC. Translating gives CASSVSSGRGGANVLTF.

V gene TRBV28 combines with J gene TRBJ1-2; D gene uncertain. The CDR3 extends over 14 amino acids. The ends were cut back, 2 bases at V and 8 bases at J, with 15 bases in the middle. Looked up from germline, CDR1 is MDHEN and CDR2 is SYDVKM. The CDR3 region is CASSLDSTMRGYTF. In DNA, the CDR3 is TGTGCCAGCAGTTTAGATTCGACAATGAGGGGCTACACCTTC.

This clonotype was recorded a few times. The rearrangement joins TRBV11-2 to TRBJ2-5; D unresolved. The germline CDR1 and CDR2 sequences are SGHAT and FQNNGV. There are 11 residues in the CDR3. V lost 9 bases, J lost 5 bases, and 10 bases lay in between. The CDR3 DNA reads TGTGCCAGTGGTCTAGGGGAGACCCAGTACTTC. This sequence encodes CASGLGETQYF. The whole variable domain, filled in from reference TRBV11-2 and TRBJ2-5, reads EAGVAQSPRYKIIEKRQSVAFWCNPISGHATLYWYQQILGQGPKLLIQFQNNGVVDDSQLPKDRFSAERLKGVDSTLKIQPAKLEDSAVYLCASGLGETQYFGPGTRLLVL.

The chain recombines TRBV7-8 with TRBJ2-7, with TRBD2 matching over 11 bases. The ends lost 0 bases at V and 1 base at J; junction bases unmatched: 5. The CDR3 is 17 amino acids. Germline assignment: CDR1 SGHVS and CDR2 FQNEAQ. The CDR3, as DNA: TGTGCCAGCAGCTTAGCTAGCGGGGGGGCGGCATCCTACGAGCAGTACGTC. Amino acids: CASSLASGGAASYEQYV.

V is TRBV28 and J is TRBJ2-3, with D unclear. Germline CDR1 is MDHEN and CDR2 is SYDVKM. The length of the CDR3 is 15 residues. Trimming stripped 7 bases from V and 4 bases from J, with 18 bases between. Written as DNA, the CDR3 is TGTGCCAGCAACCTCTCAAGAAATCGTGCAGATACGCAGTATTTT. Translated, it gives CASNLSRNRADTQYF. The full variable domain, completed using reference TRBV28 and TRBJ2-3, is DVKVTQSSRYLVKRTGEKVFLECVQDMDHENMFWYRQDPGLGLRLIYFSYDVKMKEKGDIPEGYSVSREKKERFSLILESASTNQTSMYLCASNLSRNRADTQYFGPGTRLTVL.

J is TRBJ2-5 and V is TRBV7-2; no definite D call. This CDR3 is 13 amino acids long. With 5 bases removed from V and 7 bases from J, the gap between germline ends came to 14 bases. The germline CDR1 and CDR2 sequences are SGHTA and FQGNSA. This CDR3 is CASSPSVYGTQYF. Written as DNA, the CDR3 is TGTGCCAGCAGCCCGAGTGTTTATGGGACCCAGTACTTC.